This is a list of T cell receptor beta chains from one sample in a study of cytomegalovirus exposure and HLA in healthy donors. Produced via immunoSEQ multiplex PCR; TCRdb's table is partial and in-frame only. Among approximately 190,000 clones listed, more than 75% were seen once. The source material was PBMCs. All receptors come from a middle-aged man in good health and CMV-seropositive. The conserved cysteine and the conserved F or W are not part of the CDR3 here. Expanded clones are given a class, and other clones once, few, many or no size at all.

. | TRBV4-1 | ASSQVWQNQETQY
once | TRBV2 | ASSERYPTDTQY
. | TRBV28 | ASRPGTAYTGELF
once | TRBV19 | ASSLRTGTVLEHNEQF
. | TRBV19 | ASSVQNTQY
once | TRBV5-6 | ASSPGTAQHNEQF
. | TRBV4-2 | ASSQDGQEVPKLF
. | TRBV19 | ASTRQGGNSPLH
few | TRBV7-2 | ASSLSFDWDTGELF
. | TRBV28 | ASSIPGQGYEQY
. | TRBV7-8 | ASSLRLAGIYEQY
. | TRBV13 | ASSHGPKATGTYNEQF
. | TRBV6-6 | ASSQGTGPVGEQF
. | TRBV29-1 | SVSQGTNSPLH
few | TRBV25-1 | ASTWTRGRSGTQY
few | TRBV18 | ASSPRTGEGEQY
. | TRBV27 | ASSPTSGRHNEQF
. | TRBV18 | ASSPRTGSEAF